This TCR beta chain was identified in a study of CD8 T cells in Susac syndrome. RNA totalling roughly 0.45 to 1 ug underwent reverse transcription with random hexamers. TCRdb reanalysed the immunoSEQ multiplex PCR reads using MiXCR and keeps one entry per CDR3 protein. The table has some 240,000 distinct CDR3 sequences, around 96% seen once. The count of this clonotype is one. The CDR3 has 15 amino acids. V lost 1 base and J 2 bases, leaving 11 bases between the germline ends. Germline-derived CDR1 and CDR2 are SGHDN and FVKESK. The chain uses TRBV14 and TRBJ1-1, with D uncertain. The specimen was CD4+ T cells from PBMCs. The source of this sequence is a human donor with Susac syndrome. DNA of the CDR3: TGTGCCAGCAGCCAAGTCCCCGGAGGTAACACTGAAGCTTTCTTT. The encoded protein is CASSQVPGGNTEAFF.